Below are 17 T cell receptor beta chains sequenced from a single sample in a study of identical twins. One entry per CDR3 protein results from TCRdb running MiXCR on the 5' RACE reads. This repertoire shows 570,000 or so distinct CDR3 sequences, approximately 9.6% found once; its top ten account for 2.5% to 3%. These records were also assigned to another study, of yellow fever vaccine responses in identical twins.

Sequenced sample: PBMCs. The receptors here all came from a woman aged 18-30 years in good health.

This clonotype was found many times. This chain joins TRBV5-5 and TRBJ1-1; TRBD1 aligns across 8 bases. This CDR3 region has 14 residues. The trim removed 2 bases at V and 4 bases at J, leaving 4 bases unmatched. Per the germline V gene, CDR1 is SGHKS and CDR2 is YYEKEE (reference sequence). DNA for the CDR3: TGTGCCAGCAGCTTAGCAGGGGGCTTCACTGAAGCTTTCTTT. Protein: CASSLAGGFTEAFF.

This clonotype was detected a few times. The CDR3 nucleotides read TGTGCCAGCAGTGATAGCGGGAGAGGGGAGACCCAGTACTTC. Translation: CASSDSGRGETQYF. The V and J genes are TRBV2 and TRBJ2-5, with 9 nucleotides matching TRBD2. Germline CDR1 and CDR2: SNHLY and FYNNEI. The V segment lost 3 bases and the J segment 5 bases; nucleotides outside the gene matches: 4. The CDR3 has 14 residues.

CDR3 bases: TGTGCCATCAGTGCCGGCCTAGCGGGGGGCTCCTACAATGAGCAGTTCTTC. This translates into CAISAGLAGGSYNEQFF. This chain links TRBV10-3 with TRBJ2-1; the match to TRBD2 covers 11 bases. V shed 4 bases and J 0 bases; nucleotides not matched to a gene: 5. Germline CDR1 ENHRY, CDR2 SYGVKD. This CDR3 region has 17 residues.

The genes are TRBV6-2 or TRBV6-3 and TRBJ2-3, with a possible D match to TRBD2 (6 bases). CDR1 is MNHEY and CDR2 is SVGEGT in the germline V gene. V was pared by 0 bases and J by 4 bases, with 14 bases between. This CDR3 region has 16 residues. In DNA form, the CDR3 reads TGTGCCAGCAGTTACTCGATGGAACTAGCTGCAGATACGCAGTATTTT. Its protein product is CASSYSMELAADTQYF.

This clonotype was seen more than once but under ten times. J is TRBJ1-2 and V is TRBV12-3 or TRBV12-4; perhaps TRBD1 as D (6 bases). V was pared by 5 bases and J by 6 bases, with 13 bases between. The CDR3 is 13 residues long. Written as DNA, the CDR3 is TGTGCCAGCAGTCCCATGGGGGCGAATGGCTACACCTTC. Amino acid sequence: CASSPMGANGYTF.

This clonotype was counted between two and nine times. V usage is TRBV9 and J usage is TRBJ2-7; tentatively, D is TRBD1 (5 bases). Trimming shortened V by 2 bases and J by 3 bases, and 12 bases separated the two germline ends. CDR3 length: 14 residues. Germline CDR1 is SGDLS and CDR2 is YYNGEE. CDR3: CASSVRDGFYEQYF. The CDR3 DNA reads TGTGCCAGCAGCGTCAGGGATGGATTCTACGAGCAGTACTTC.

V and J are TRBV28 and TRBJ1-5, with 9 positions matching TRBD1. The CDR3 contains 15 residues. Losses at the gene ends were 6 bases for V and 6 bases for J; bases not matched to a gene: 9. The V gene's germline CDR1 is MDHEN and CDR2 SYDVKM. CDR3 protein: CASRSQGAAGQPQHF. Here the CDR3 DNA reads TGTGCCAGCAGGTCACAGGGGGCGGCGGGTCAGCCCCAGCATTTT.

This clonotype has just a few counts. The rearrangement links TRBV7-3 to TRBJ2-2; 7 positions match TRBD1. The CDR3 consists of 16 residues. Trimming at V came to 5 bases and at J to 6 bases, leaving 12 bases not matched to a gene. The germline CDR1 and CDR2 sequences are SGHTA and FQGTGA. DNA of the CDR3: TGTGCCAGCAGCCGATTTAGTACAGGGGACGCCGGGGAGCTGTTTTTT. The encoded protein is CASSRFSTGDAGELFF.

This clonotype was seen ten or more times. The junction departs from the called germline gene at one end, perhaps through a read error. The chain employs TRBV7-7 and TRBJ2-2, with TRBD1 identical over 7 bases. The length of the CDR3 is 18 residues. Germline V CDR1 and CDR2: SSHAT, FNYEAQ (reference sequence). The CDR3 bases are TGTGCTAGCAGCAAACAAACCGGGACAGCCGGACGTGGCGGGGAGCTGTTTTTT. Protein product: CASSKQTGTAGRGGELFF.

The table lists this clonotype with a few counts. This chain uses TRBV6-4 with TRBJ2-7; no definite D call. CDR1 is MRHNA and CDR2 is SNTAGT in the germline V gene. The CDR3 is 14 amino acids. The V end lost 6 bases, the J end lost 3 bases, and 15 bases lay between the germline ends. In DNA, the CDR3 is TGTGCCAGCAGCCCCGCCCGGATATTCTACGAGCAGTACTTC. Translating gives CASSPARIFYEQYF.

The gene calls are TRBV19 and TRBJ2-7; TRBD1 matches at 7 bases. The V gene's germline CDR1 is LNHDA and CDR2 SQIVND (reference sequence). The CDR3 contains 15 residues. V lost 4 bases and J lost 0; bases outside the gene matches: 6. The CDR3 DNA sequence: TGTGCCAGTAGTAGAAGGTGGGACAGCTCCTACGAGCAGTACTTC. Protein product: CASSRRWDSSYEQYF.

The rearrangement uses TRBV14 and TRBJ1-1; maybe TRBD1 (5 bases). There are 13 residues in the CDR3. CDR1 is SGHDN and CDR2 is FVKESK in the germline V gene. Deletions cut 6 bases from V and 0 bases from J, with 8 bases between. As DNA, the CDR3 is TGTGCCAGCAGTGACAGTTTGAACACTGAAGCTTTCTTT. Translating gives CASSDSLNTEAFF.

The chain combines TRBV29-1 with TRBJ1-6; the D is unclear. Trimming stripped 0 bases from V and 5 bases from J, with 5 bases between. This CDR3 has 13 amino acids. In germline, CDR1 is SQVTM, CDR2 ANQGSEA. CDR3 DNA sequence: TGCAGCGTTGAAGACGGGCATAATTCACCCCTCCACTTT. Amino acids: CSVEDGHNSPLHF. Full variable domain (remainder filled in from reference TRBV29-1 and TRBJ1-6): SAVISQKPSRDICQRGTSLTIQCQVDSQVTMMFWYRQQPGQSLTLIATANQGSEATYESGFVIDKFPISRPNLTFSTLTVSNMSPEDSSIYLCSVEDGHNSPLHFGNGTRLTVT.

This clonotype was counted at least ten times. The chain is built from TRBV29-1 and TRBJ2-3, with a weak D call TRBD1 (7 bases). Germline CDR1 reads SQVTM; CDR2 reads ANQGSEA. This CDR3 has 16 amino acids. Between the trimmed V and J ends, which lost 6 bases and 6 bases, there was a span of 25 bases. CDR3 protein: CSVLGGQTLASDTQYF. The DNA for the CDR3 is TGCAGCGTGCTGGGGGGACAGACCTTGGCGAGTGATACGCAGTATTTT.

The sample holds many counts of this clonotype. The CDR3 sequence: CASSQDLQARGYTQYF. The DNA for the CDR3 is TGCGCCAGCAGCCAAGATCTTCAAGCCCGAGGATATACGCAGTATTTT. The V call is TRBV4-3, the J call TRBJ2-3; D uncertain. Looked up from germline, CDR1 is LGHNA and CDR2 is YSLEER. V lost 0 bases and J 7 bases, leaving 17 bases between the germline ends. The CDR3 sequence is 16 residues long.

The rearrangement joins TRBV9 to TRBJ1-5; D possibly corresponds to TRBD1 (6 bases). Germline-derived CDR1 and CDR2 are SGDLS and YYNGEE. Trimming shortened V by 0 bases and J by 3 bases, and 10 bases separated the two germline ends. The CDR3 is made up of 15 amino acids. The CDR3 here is CASSVEGGVNQPQHF. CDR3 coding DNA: TGTGCCAGCAGCGTAGAGGGGGGGGTCAATCAGCCCCAGCATTTT.

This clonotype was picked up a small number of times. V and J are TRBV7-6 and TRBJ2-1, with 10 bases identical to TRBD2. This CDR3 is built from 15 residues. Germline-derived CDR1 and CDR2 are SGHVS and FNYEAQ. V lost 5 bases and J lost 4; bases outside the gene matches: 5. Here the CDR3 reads CASSALAGIYNEQFF. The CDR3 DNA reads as TGTGCCAGCAGCGCACTAGCGGGGATATACAATGAGCAGTTCTTC.